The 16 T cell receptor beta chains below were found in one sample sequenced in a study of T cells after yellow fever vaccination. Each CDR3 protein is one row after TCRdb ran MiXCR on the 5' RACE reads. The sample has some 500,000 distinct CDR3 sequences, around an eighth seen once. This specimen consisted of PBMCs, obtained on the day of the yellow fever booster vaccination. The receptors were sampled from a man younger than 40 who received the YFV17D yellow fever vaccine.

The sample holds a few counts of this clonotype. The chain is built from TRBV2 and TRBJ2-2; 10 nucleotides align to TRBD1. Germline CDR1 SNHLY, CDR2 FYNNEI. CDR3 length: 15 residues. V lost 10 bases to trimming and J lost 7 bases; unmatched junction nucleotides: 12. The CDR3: CATNLRDRGIGELFF. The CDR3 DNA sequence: TGTGCCACCAACCTAAGGGACAGGGGAATCGGGGAGCTGTTTTTT.

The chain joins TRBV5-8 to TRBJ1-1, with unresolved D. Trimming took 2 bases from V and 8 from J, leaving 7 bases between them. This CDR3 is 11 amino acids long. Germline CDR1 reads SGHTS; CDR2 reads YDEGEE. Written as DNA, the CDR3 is TGTGCCAGCAGCTTCGGCGTCGAAGCTTTCTTT. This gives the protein CASSFGVEAFF.

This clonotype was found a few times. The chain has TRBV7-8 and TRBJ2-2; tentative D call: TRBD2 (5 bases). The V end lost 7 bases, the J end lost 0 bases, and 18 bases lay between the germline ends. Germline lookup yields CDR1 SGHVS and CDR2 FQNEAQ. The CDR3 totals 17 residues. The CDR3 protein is CASTSNAGVANTGELFF. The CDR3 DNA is TGTGCCAGCACCTCGAACGCCGGGGTCGCGAACACCGGGGAGCTGTTTTTT. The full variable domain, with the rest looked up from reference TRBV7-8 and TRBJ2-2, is GAGVSQSPRYKVAKRGQDVALRCDPISGHVSLFWYQQALGQGPEFLTYFQNEAQLDKSGLPSDRFFAERPEGSVSTLKIQRTQQEDSAVYLCASTSNAGVANTGELFFGEGSRLTVL.

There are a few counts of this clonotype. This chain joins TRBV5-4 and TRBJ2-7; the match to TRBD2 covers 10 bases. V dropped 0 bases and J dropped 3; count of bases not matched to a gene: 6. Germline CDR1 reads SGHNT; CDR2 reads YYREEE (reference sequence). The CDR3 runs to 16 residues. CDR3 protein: CASSLGASGSYYEQYF. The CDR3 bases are TGTGCCAGCAGCTTGGGGGCTAGCGGGAGTTACTACGAGCAGTACTTC. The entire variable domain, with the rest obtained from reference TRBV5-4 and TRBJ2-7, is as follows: ETGVTQSPTHLIKTRGQQVTLRCSSQSGHNTVSWYQQALGQGPQFIFQYYREEENGRGNFPPRFSGLQFPNYSSELNVNALELDDSALYLCASSLGASGSYYEQYFGPGTRLTVT.

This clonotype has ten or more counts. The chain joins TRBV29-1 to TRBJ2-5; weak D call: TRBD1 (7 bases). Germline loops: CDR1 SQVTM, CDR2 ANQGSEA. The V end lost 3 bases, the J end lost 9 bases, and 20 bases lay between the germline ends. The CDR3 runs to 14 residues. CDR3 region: CSVDAREAQGAQYF. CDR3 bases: TGCAGCGTTGACGCTAGGGAGGCCCAGGGGGCCCAGTACTTC.

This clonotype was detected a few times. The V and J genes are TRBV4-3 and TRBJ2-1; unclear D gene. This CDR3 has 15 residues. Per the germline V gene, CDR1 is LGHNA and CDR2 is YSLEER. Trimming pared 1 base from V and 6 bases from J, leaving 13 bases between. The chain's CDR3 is CASSQVGKALNEQFF. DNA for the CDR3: TGCGCCAGCAGCCAAGTGGGCAAAGCCCTCAATGAGCAGTTCTTC.

CDR3 residues: CASSLWVAGKYSNQPQHF. As DNA, the CDR3 is TGTGCCAGCAGCCTTTGGGTGGCAGGGAAATATAGCAATCAGCCCCAGCATTTT. V gene TRBV11-2 combines with J gene TRBJ1-5; weak D call: TRBD1 (5 bases). The germline gives CDR1 SGHAT, CDR2 FQNNGV. Between the trimmed V and J ends, which lost 5 bases and 0 bases, there was a span of 20 bases. The CDR3 is made up of 18 amino acids.

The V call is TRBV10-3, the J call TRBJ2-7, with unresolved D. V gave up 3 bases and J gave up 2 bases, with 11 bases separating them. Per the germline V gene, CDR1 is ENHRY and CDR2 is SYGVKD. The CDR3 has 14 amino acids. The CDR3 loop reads CAISEGNPPYEQYF. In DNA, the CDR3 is TGTGCCATCAGTGAAGGTAACCCGCCCTACGAGCAGTACTTC.

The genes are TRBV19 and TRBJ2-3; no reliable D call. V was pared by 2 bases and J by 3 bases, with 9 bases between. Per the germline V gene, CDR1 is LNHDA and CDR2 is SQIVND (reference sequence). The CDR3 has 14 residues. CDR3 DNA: TGTGCCAGTAGTATACGTCCCGAGACAGATACGCAGTATTTT. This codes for CASSIRPETDTQYF.

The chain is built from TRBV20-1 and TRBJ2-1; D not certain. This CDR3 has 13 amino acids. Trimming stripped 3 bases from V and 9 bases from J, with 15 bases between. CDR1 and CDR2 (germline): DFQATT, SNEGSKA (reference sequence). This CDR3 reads CSASLASYSEQFF. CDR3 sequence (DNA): TGCAGTGCTAGTTTGGCTAGTTACTCTGAGCAGTTCTTC.

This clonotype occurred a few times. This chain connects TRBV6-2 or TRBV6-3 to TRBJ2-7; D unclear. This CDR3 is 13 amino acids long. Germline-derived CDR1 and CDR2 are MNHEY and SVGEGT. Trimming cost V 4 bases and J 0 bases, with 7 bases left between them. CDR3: CASSWRFSYEQYF. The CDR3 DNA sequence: TGTGCCAGCAGTTGGAGATTCTCCTACGAGCAGTACTTC.

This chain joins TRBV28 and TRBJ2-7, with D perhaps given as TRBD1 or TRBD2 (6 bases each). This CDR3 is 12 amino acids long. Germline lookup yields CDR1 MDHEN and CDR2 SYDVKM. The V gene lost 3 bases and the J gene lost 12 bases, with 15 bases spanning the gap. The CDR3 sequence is CASSFGRGPTYF. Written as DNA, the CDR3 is TGTGCCAGCAGTTTCGGACGGGGGCCGACGTACTTC.

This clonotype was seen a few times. The CDR3 protein is CASSLVLGPNEQFF. The CDR3 DNA sequence: TGTGCCAGCAGCTTGGTCCTTGGACCCAATGAGCAGTTCTTC. The rearrangement joins TRBV7-2 to TRBJ2-1; D is unclear. Germline assignment: CDR1 SGHTA and CDR2 FQGNSA. V lost 3 bases, J lost 6 bases, and 12 bases lay in between. This CDR3 comprises 14 residues. The whole variable domain, filled in from reference TRBV7-2 and TRBJ2-1, reads GAGVSQSPSNKVTEKGKDVELRCDPISGHTALYWYRQSLGQGLEFLIYFQGNSAPDKSGLPSDRFSAERTGGSVSTLTIQRTQQEDSAVYLCASSLVLGPNEQFFGPGTRLTVL.

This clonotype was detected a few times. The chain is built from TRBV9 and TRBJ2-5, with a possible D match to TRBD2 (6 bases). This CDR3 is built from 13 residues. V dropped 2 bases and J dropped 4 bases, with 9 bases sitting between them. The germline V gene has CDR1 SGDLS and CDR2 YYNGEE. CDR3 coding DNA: TGTGCCAGCAGCGTCGGGGGAAGAGAGACCCAGTACTTC. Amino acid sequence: CASSVGGRETQYF.

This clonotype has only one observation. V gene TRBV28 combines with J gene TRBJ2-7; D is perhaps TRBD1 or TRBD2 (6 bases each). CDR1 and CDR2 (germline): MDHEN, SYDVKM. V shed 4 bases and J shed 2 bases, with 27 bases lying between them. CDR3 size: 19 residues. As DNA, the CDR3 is TGTGCCAGCAGTTCCCGCATAGACGAGGGTAGGGGGGCGCCCTACGAGCAGTACTTC. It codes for CASSSRIDEGRGAPYEQYF. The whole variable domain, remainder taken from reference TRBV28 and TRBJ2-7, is DVKVTQSSRYLVKRTGEKVFLECVQDMDHENMFWYRQDPGLGLRLIYFSYDVKMKEKGDIPEGYSVSREKKERFSLILESASTNQTSMYLCASSSRIDEGRGAPYEQYFGPGTRLTVT.

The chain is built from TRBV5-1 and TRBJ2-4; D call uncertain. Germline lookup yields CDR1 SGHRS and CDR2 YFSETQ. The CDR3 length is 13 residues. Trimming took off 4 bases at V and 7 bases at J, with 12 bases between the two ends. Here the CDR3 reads CASSPVGSNIQYF. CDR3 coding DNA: TGCGCCAGCAGCCCAGTAGGCTCGAACATTCAGTACTTC.